This record looks at one T cell receptor (beta chain) sequence and its context. A far larger clone is off by one base, so a read error is likely. These data originate in a study of regulatory T cells in long-lasting Graves disease. Time point meaning: newly diagnosed GD, antithyroid drugs for less than 3 months. Isolated PBMC RNA provided the starting material for the TCR library. For TCR beta, libraries came from iRepertoire HTBI primers and Arm-PCR of CDR3 regions. TCRdb re-called the multiplex PCR reads with MiXCR, one entry per CDR3 protein. The data hold more than 350,000 distinct CDR3 sequences, with just under 15% observed a single time. This CDR3 is built from 15 residues. Per germline, CDR1 SGHDT and CDR2 YYEEEE. The V and J ends lost 4 bases and 7 bases, in that order; junction bases with no gene match: 4. The sample also formed part of further work on T cells in Graves' hyperthyroidism and ophthalmopathy. Turning to that study: No progression to ophthalmopathy during 18 months of follow-up defined stable disease.

The rearrangement joins TRBV5-6 to TRBJ2-1, with TRBD2 identical over 14 bases. The receptor comes from a woman aged 25 to 39 with Graves disease. Sequencing used peripheral blood mononuclear cells (PBMCs), obtained at new diagnosis, from a patient treated with antithyroid drugs. The CDR3 region has the DNA TGTGCCAGCAGCCGACTAGCGGGAGGGCCAAATGAGCAGTTCTTC. This translates into CASSRLAGGPNEQFF.